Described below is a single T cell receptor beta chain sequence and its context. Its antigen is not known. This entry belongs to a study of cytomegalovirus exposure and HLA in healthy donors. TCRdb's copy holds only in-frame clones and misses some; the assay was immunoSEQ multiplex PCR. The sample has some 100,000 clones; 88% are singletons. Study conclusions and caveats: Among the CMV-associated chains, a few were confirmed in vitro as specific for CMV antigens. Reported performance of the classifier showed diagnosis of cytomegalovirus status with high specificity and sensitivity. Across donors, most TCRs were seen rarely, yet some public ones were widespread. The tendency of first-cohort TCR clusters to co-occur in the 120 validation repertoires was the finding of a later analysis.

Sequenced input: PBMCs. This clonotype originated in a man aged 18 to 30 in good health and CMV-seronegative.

CDR3 protein: CASRLTGIGTEAFF. CDR3 DNA sequence: TGTGCCAGCAGGCTAACAGGGATTGGCACTGAAGCTTTCTTT. The gene calls are TRBV6-1 and TRBJ1-1; D may be TRBD1 (6 bases). The CDR3 contains 14 residues. The V end lost 6 bases, the J end lost 4 bases, and 15 bases lay between the germline ends. Germline loops: CDR1 MNHNS, CDR2 SASEGT.